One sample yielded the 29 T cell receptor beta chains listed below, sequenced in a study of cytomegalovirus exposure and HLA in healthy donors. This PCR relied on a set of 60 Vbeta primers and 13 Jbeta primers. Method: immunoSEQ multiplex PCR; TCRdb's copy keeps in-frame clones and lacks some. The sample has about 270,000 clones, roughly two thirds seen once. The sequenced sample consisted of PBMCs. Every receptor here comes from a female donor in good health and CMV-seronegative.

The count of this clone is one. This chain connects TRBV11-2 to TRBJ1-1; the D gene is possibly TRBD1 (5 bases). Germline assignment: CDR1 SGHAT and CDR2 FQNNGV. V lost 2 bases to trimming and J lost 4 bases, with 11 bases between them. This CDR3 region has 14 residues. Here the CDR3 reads CASSLKGLGTEAFF. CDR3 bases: TGTGCCAGCAGCTTAAAGGGGTTGGGCACTGAAGCTTTCTTT.

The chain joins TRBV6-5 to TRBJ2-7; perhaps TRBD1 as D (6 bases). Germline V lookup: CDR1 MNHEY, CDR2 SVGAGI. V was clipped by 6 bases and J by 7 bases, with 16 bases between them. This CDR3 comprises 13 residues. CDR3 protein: CASRGHLLAEQYF. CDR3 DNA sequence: TGTGCCAGCAGGGGACATCTATTGGCAGAGCAGTACTTC.

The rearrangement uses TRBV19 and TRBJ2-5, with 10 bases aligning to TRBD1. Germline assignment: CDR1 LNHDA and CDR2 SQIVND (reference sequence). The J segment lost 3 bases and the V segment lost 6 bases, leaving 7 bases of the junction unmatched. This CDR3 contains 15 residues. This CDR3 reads CASRHTGTGEETQYF. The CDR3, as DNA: TGTGCCAGTAGACATACCGGGACAGGGGAAGAGACCCAGTACTTC. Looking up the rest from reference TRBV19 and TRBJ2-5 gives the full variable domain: DGGITQSPKYLFRKEGQNVTLSCEQNLNHDAMYWYRQDPGQGLRLIYYSQIVNDFQKGDIAEGYSVSREKKESFPLTVTSAQKNPTAFYLCASRHTGTGEETQYFGPGTRLLVL.

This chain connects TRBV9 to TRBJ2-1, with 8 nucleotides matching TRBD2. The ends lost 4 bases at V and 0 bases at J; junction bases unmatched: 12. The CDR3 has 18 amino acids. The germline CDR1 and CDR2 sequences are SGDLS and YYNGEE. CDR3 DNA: TGTGCCAGCAGCAAAGAAAGGGCGGGAGGATCCTCCTACAATGAGCAGTTCTTC. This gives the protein CASSKERAGGSSYNEQFF.

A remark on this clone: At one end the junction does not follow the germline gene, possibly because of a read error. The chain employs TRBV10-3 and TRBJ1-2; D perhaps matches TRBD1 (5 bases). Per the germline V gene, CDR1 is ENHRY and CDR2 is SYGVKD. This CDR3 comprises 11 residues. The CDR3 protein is CAIMGDYGHTF. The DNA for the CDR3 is TGTGCCATCATGGGGGACTATGGCCACACCTTC.

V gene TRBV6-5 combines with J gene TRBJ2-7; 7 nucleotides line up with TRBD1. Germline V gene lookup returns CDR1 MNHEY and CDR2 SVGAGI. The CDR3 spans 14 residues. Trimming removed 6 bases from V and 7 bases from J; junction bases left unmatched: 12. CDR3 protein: CASRLNRGRKEQYF. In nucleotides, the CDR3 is TGTGCCAGCAGACTAAACAGGGGACGTAAGGAGCAGTACTTC.

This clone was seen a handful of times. CDR3 region: CASSISPEGLDEQYF. The CDR3 coding sequence is TGTGCCAGTAGTATTTCCCCGGAGGGCCTCGACGAGCAGTACTTC. The chain has TRBV19 and TRBJ2-7; D possibly corresponds to TRBD2 (6 bases). The CDR3 consists of 15 residues. The germline V and J ends were trimmed by 3 bases and 5 bases, with 17 bases remaining between them. Germline CDR1 is LNHDA and CDR2 is SQIVND (reference sequence).

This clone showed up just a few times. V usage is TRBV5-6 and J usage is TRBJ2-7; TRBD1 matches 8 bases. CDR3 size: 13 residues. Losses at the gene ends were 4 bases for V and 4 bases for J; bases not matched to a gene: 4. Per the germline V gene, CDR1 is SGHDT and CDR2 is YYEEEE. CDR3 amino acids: CASSTRQGYEQYF. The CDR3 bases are TGTGCCAGCAGCACCCGACAGGGGTACGAGCAGTACTTC.

The CDR3 spells CASRGDRKNEQFF. The CDR3 region has the DNA TGTGCCAGCAGAGGGGACAGAAAGAATGAGCAGTTCTTC. The V call is TRBV6-1, the J call TRBJ2-1; 7 nucleotides line up with TRBD1. Trimming cost V 6 bases and J 7 bases; bases outside gene matches: 6. Germline V gene sequence: CDR1 MNHNS, CDR2 SASEGT. The CDR3 has 13 residues.

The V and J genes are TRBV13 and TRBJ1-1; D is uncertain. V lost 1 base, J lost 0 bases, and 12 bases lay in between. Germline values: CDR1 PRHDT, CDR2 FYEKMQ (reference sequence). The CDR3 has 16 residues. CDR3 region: CASSLDGGKMNTEAFF. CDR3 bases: TGTGCCAGCAGCTTAGATGGCGGAAAAATGAACACTGAAGCTTTCTTT.

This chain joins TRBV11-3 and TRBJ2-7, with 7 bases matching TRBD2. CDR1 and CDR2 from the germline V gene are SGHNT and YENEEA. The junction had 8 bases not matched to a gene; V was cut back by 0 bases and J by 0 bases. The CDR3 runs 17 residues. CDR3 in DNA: TGTGCCAGCAGCTTAGATCCCCACGGGAGGAGCTCCTACGAGCAGTACTTC. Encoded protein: CASSLDPHGRSSYEQYF.

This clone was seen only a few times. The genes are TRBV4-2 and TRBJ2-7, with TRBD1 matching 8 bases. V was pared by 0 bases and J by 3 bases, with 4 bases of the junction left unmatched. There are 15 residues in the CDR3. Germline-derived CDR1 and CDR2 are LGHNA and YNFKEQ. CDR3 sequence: CASSQDDRGLYEQYF. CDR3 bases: TGTGCCAGCAGCCAAGACGACAGGGGACTCTACGAGCAGTACTTC.

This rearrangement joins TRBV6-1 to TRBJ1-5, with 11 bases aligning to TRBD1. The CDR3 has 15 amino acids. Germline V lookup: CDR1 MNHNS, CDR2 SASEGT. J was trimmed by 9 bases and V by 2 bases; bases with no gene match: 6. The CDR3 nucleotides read TGTGCCAGCAGTGAATCAAGGACAGGGGGCTTGCCCCAGCATTTT. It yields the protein CASSESRTGGLPQHF.

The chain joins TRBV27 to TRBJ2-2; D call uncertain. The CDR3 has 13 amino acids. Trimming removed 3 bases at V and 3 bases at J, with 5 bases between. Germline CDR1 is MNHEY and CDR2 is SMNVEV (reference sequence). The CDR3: CASSFWHTGELFF. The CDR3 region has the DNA TGTGCCAGCAGTTTCTGGCACACCGGGGAGCTGTTTTTT.

The CDR3: CASSQALDWSNEQFF. CDR3 coding DNA: TGCGCCAGCAGCCAAGCCCTAGACTGGAGTAATGAGCAGTTCTTC. The gene calls are TRBV4-1 and TRBJ2-1; D is unresolved. This CDR3 contains 15 residues. Trimming left V 1 base short and J 7 bases short, with 14 bases between. Germline assignment: CDR1 MGHRA and CDR2 YSYEKL.

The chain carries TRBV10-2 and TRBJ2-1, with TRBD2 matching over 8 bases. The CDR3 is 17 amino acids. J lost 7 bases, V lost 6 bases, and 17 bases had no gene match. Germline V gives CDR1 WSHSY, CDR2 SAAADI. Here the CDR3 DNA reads TGCGCCAGCAGCAGGGCGTTCGCTAGCGGGTATAATAATGAGCAGTTCTTC. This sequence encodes CASSRAFASGYNNEQFF.

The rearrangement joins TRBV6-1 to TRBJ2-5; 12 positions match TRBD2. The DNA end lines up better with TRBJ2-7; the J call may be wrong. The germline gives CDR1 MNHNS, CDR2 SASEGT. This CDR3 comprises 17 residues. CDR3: CASSESSILAGGYEQYF. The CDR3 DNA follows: TGTGCCAGCAGTGAATCTTCCATACTAGCGGGAGGATACGAGCAGTACTTC.

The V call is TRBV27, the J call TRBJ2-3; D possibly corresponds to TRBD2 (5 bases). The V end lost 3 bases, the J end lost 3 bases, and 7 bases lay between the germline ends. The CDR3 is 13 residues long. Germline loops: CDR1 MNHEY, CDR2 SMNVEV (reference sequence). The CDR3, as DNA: TGTGCCAGCAGTTTGGACTTGACAGATACGCAGTATTTT. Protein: CASSLDLTDTQYF.

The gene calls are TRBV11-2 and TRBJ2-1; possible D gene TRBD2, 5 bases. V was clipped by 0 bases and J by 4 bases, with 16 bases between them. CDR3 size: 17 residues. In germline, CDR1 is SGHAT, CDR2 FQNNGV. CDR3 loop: CASSLDLGSGRYNEQFF. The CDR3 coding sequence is TGTGCCAGCAGCTTAGATCTAGGAAGCGGCAGGTACAATGAGCAGTTCTTC.

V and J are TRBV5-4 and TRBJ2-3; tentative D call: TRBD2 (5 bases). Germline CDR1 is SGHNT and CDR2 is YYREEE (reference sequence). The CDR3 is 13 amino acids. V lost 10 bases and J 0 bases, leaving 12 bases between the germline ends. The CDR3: CALYGGSTDTQYF. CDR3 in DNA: TGTGCCCTCTACGGCGGGAGCACAGATACGCAGTATTTT.

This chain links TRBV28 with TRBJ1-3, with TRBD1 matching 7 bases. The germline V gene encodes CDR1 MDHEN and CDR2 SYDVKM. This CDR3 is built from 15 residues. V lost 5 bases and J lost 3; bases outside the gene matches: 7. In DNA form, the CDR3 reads TGTGCCAGCAGTCAAGACAGGGACCTTGGAAACACCATATATTTT. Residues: CASSQDRDLGNTIYF.

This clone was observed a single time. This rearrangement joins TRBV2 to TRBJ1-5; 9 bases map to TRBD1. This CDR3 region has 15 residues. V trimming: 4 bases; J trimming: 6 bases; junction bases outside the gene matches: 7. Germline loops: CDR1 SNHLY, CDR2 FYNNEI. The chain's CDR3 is CASSADRGSGQPQHF. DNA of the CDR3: TGTGCCAGCAGTGCGGACAGGGGTAGTGGTCAGCCCCAGCATTTT.

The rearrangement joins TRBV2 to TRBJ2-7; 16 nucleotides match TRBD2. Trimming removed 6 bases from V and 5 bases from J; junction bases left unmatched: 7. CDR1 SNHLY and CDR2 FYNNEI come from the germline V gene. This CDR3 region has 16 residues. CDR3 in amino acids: CASRIPGLAGGDEQYF. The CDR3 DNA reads TGTGCCAGCAGGATACCGGGACTAGCGGGAGGGGACGAGCAGTACTTC.

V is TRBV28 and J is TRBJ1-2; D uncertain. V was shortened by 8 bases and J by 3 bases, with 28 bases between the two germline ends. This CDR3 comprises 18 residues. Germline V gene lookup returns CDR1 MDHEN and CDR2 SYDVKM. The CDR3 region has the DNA TGTGCCAGCTCCGGCCACAGTGGCAGGCAAGGGAGCGACTATGGCTACACCTTC. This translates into CASSGHSGRQGSDYGYTF.

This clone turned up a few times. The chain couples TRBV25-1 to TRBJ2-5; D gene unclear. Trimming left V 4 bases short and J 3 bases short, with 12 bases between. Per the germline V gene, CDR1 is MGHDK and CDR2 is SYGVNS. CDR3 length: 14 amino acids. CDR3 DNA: TGTGCCAGCAGTGGACTTCGCAGTAAAGAGACCCAGTACTTC. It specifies CASSGLRSKETQYF.

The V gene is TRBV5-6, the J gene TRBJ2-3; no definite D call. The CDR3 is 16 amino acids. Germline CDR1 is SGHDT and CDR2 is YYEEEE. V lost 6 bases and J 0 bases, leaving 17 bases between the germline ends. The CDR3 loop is CASTFEARLSTDTQYF. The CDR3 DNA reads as TGTGCCAGCACCTTCGAGGCAAGGTTAAGCACAGATACGCAGTATTTT. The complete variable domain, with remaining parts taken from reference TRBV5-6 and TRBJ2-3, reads DAGVTQSPTHLIKTRGQQVTLRCSPKSGHDTVSWYQQALGQGPQFIFQYYEEEERQRGNFPDRFSGHQFPNYSSELNVNALLLGDSALYLCASTFEARLSTDTQYFGPGTRLTVL.

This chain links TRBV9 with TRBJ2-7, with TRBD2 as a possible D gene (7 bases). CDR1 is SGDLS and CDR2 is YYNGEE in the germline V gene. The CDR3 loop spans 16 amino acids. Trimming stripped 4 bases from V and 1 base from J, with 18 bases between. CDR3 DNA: TGTGCCAGCAGCCCAACGGGGGGCTTTTGGTCCTACGAGCAGTACTTC. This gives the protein CASSPTGGFWSYEQYF.

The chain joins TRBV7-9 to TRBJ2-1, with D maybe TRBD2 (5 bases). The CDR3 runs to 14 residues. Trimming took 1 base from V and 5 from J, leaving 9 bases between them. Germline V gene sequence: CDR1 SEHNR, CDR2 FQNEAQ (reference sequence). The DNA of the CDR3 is TGTGCCAGCAGCTTAGACGGACTGCACAATGAGCAGTTCTTC. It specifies CASSLDGLHNEQFF.

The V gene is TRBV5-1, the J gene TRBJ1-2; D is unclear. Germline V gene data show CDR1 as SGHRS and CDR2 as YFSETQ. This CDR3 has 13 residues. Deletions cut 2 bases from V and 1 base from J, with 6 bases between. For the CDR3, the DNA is TGCGCCAGCAGCTTTAGCCTTAACTATGGCTACACCTTC. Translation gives CASSFSLNYGYTF.